The source of this T cell receptor beta chain is a study of blood T cell repertoires in COVID-19. About the research overall: Italy, Spain and the United States were the sources of the convalescent and acute COVID-19 samples. Sources were T cells, B-cell-depleted T cells, or PBMCs; the material itself was cDNA or gDNA.

Libraries were prepared by immunoSEQ multiplex PCR; TCRdb keeps only in-frame clonotypes and omits some of them. The table includes some 190,000 clones, 70% to 90% detected once. The sequenced material came from peripheral blood. This receptor was identified in a woman aged 80 or over with acute or convalescent COVID-19.

The DNA of the CDR3 is TGTGCCAGTAGTATAAGGGGCGACTATGGCTACACCTTC. Amino acid sequence: CASSIRGDYGYTF. This chain links TRBV19 with TRBJ1-2; TRBD1 might be the D (5 bases). This CDR3 is 13 amino acids long. Germline CDR1 and CDR2: LNHDA and SQIVND (reference sequence). V was cut by 2 bases and J by 3 bases, with 7 bases left in between.